Below, 24 T cell receptor beta chains from the same sample are listed, as sequenced in a study of OX40 agonist ivuxolimab in advanced cancers. The repertoire was sequenced with immunoSEQ multiplex PCR; TCRdb's copy has only in-frame clones and lacks some. The sample holds under 45,000 clones, roughly four fifths seen once. The input for sequencing was CD4+ or CD8+ T cells sorted from blood, taken in a trial of the OX40 agonist ivuxolimab. The receptors shown here come from an adult with an advanced solid tumor such as melanoma, head and neck, liver or kidney cancer.

This rearrangement joins TRBV6-1 to TRBJ2-7; D may be TRBD2 (6 bases). The CDR3 loop spans 15 amino acids. V gave up 7 bases and J gave up 5 bases, with 21 bases separating them. Germline V gene lookup returns CDR1 MNHNS and CDR2 SASEGT. The CDR3 here is CASTTTGVDQDEQYF. DNA of the CDR3: TGTGCCAGCACCACAACGGGAGTTGATCAGGACGAGCAGTACTTC.

This clone was recorded once. CDR3 sequence: CASNRAIGGGDTQYF. As DNA, the CDR3 is TGTGCCAGCAACCGAGCTATTGGCGGCGGAGATACGCAGTATTTT. The chain couples TRBV6-6 to TRBJ2-3; unclear D gene. Germline V gives CDR1 MNHNY, CDR2 SVGAGI (reference sequence). V shed 7 bases and J shed 5 bases, with 19 bases lying between them. This CDR3 contains 15 residues.

The table lists this clone with a few counts. The chain couples TRBV19 to TRBJ2-2; D uncertain. The germline CDR1 and CDR2 sequences are LNHDA and SQIVND (reference sequence). The CDR3 consists of 15 residues. The ends were cut back, 4 bases at V and 3 bases at J, with 12 bases in the middle. The CDR3 reads CASSNSATDTGELFF. In DNA form, the CDR3 reads TGTGCCAGTAGTAACTCGGCCACCGACACCGGGGAGCTGTTTTTT.

The genes are TRBV7-9 and TRBJ2-2, with D unclear. V dropped 0 bases and J dropped 4 bases, with 6 bases sitting between them. This CDR3 has 14 amino acids. CDR1 is SEHNR and CDR2 is FQNEAQ in the germline V gene (reference sequence). Written as DNA, the CDR3 is TGTGCCAGCAGCTTAGCCCCCGGCACCGGGGAGCTGTTTTTT. It yields the protein CASSLAPGTGELFF.

The chain links TRBV18 to TRBJ1-4; no clear D. The V end was cut by 2 bases, the J end by 3 bases, with 4 bases between. The CDR3 loop spans 13 amino acids. Per germline, CDR1 KGHSH and CDR2 LQKENI. The DNA of the CDR3 is TGTGCCAGCTCACCATGGTCTAATGAAAAACTGTTTTTT. The encoded protein is CASSPWSNEKLFF.

The rearrangement joins TRBV4-1 to TRBJ1-2; no definite D call. The CDR3 runs 14 residues. Deletions cut 2 bases from V and 0 bases from J, with 7 bases between. CDR1 and CDR2 (germline): MGHRA, YSYEKL. CDR3 loop: CASSQTVSNYGYTF. CDR3 nucleotide sequence: TGCGCCAGCAGCCAAACAGTTTCTAACTATGGCTACACCTTC.

V and J are TRBV5-8 and TRBJ2-7; D is possibly TRBD2 (6 bases). V was clipped by 4 bases and J by 4 bases, with 9 bases between them. CDR1 and CDR2 (germline): SGHTS, YDEGEE. The CDR3 contains 12 residues. CDR3 in amino acids: CASSLGGYEQYF. CDR3 nucleotides: TGTGCCAGCAGCCTCGGGGGTTACGAGCAGTACTTC. The entire variable domain, with the rest obtained from reference TRBV5-8 and TRBJ2-7, is as follows: EAGVTQSPTHLIKTRGQQATLRCSPISGHTSVYWYQQALGLGLQFLLWYDEGEERNRGNFPPRFSGRQFPNYSSELNVNALELEDSALYLCASSLGGYEQYFGPGTRLTVT.

This chain connects TRBV7-8 to TRBJ1-1; no reliable D call. The CDR3 length is 13 residues. Germline values: CDR1 SGHVS, CDR2 FQNEAQ. Trimming removed 1 base at V and 10 bases at J, with 13 bases between. CDR3: CASSLVEGRGAFF. The DNA of the CDR3 is TGTGCCAGCAGCTTAGTCGAAGGGCGGGGAGCTTTCTTT.

CDR3 protein: CASSAQGWTEAFF. The CDR3 coding sequence is TGTGCCAGCAGCGCGCAGGGGTGGACTGAAGCTTTCTTT. The chain uses TRBV9 and TRBJ1-1; possible D gene TRBD1, 6 bases. This CDR3 comprises 13 residues. Germline lookup yields CDR1 SGDLS and CDR2 YYNGEE. Trimming cost V 3 bases and J 5 bases, with 11 bases left between them.

The chain has TRBV4-3 and TRBJ1-5; no reliable D call. This CDR3 has 17 amino acids. Germline V gene data show CDR1 as LGHNA and CDR2 as YSLEER. Deletions cut 0 bases from V and 2 bases from J, with 14 bases between. The CDR3 region is CASSQEFLEGGNQPQHF. The CDR3, as DNA: TGCGCCAGCAGCCAAGAGTTTTTGGAGGGAGGCAATCAGCCCCAGCATTTT.

The chain is built from TRBV14 and TRBJ2-3; D is unclear. Germline CDR1 is SGHDN and CDR2 is FVKESK. The CDR3 is 16 residues long. Between the trimmed V and J ends, which lost 0 bases and 5 bases, there was a span of 15 bases. CDR3 region: CASSQEASGGVDTQYF. For the CDR3, the DNA is TGTGCCAGCAGCCAAGAAGCTTCAGGCGGTGTAGATACGCAGTATTTT.

The chain carries TRBV9 and TRBJ1-1, with unresolved D. V was cut by 3 bases and J by 2 bases, with 8 bases left in between. Germline V gives CDR1 SGDLS, CDR2 YYNGEE. This CDR3 has 13 residues. CDR3 bases: TGTGCCAGCAGCGCTATCAGCAACACTGAAGCTTTCTTT. Protein product: CASSAISNTEAFF. The entire variable domain, with the rest obtained from reference TRBV9 and TRBJ1-1, is as follows: DSGVTQTPKHLITATGQRVTLRCSPRSGDLSVYWYQQSLDQGLQFLIQYYNGEERAKGNILERFSAQQFPDLHSELNLSSLELGDSALYFCASSAISNTEAFFGQGTRLTVV.

This clone was counted a few times. This rearrangement joins TRBV2 to TRBJ2-2; no firm D call. The germline CDR1 and CDR2 sequences are SNHLY and FYNNEI. Trimming removed 3 bases at V and 3 bases at J, with 5 bases between. CDR3 length: 13 amino acids. CDR3: CASSDIYTGELFF. CDR3 sequence (DNA): TGTGCCAGCAGTGATATTTACACCGGGGAGCTGTTTTTT.

The chain is built from TRBV19 and TRBJ2-7, with D uncertain. The CDR3 loop spans 15 amino acids. The germline gives CDR1 LNHDA, CDR2 SQIVND (reference sequence). V was cut by 2 bases and J by 4 bases, with 15 bases left in between. The CDR3 sequence: CASSIRPPIIYEQYV. In nucleotides, the CDR3 is TGTGCCAGTAGTATAAGACCCCCGATAATATACGAGCAGTACGTC.

The rearrangement links TRBV4-1 to TRBJ2-7, with 10 positions matching TRBD1. In germline, CDR1 is MGHRA, CDR2 YSYEKL. The ends lost 3 bases at V and 6 bases at J; junction bases unmatched: 5. This CDR3 region has 14 residues. CDR3 loop: CASSHPGTGAEQYF. DNA of the CDR3: TGCGCCAGCAGCCACCCCGGGACAGGGGCCGAGCAGTACTTC.

This chain joins TRBV4-2 and TRBJ2-5, with unresolved D. From germline, CDR1 is LGHNA and CDR2 YNFKEQ. Trimming pared 1 base from V and 2 bases from J, leaving 11 bases between. The CDR3 contains 15 residues. This chain's CDR3 is CASSQGNSRQETQYF. For the CDR3, the DNA is TGTGCCAGCAGCCAAGGGAATTCGCGGCAAGAGACCCAGTACTTC.

CDR3 in DNA: TGCGCCAGCAGCCAAGGGGAGGTAGCGGCGACTTACACCTTC. It codes for CASSQGEVAATYTF. The chain carries TRBV4-1 and TRBJ1-2; D is undetermined. The CDR3 sequence is 14 residues long. Germline-derived CDR1 and CDR2 are MGHRA and YSYEKL. V lost 1 base to trimming and J lost 11 bases, with 17 bases between them.

The chain combines TRBV7-2 with TRBJ1-1, with a tentative D call TRBD1 (6 bases). The germline V gene has CDR1 SGHTA and CDR2 FQGNSA. V was shortened by 1 base and J by 5 bases, with 14 bases between the two germline ends. The CDR3 spans 15 residues. The chain's CDR3 is CASSLVGTGYTEAFF. As DNA, the CDR3 is TGTGCCAGCAGCTTAGTAGGTACAGGGTATACTGAAGCTTTCTTT.

The chain uses TRBV18 and TRBJ2-1; D gene unclear. Germline loops: CDR1 KGHSH, CDR2 LQKENI. This CDR3 is built from 16 residues. V lost 2 bases to trimming and J lost 0 bases, with 11 bases between them. CDR3 amino acids: CASSPFMVTSYNEQFF. The CDR3 nucleotides are TGTGCCAGCTCACCATTTATGGTGACCTCCTACAATGAGCAGTTCTTC.

V usage is TRBV12-2 and J usage is TRBJ2-7; the table's TRBD1 call for D was not verified on the DNA. TRBV12-2 is a pseudogene locus. This CDR3 comprises 18 residues. In nucleotides, the CDR3 is TGTGCAAGTCGCTTAACAGACAGGGGGCACCAGAGCTCCTACGAGCAGTACGTC. Translating gives CASRLTDRGHQSSYEQYV.

Only one count was recorded for this clone. One junction end disagrees with the germline gene, perhaps due to a read error. The V and J genes are TRBV4-2 and TRBJ2-2; TRBD2 is a possible D gene (5 bases). Germline-derived CDR1 and CDR2 are LGHNA and YNFKEQ. The CDR3 extends over 16 amino acids. The CDR3 DNA is TGTGCCAGCAGCCAAGCAAGAACAGCTAACACCGGGGAGCTGTCTTTT. Translated, it gives CASSQARTANTGELSF.

Here the CDR3 DNA reads TGTGCCAGCAGCTTAGCTCTGAACACCGGGGAGCTGTTTTTT. Translating it yields CASSLALNTGELFF. The chain uses TRBV7-6 and TRBJ2-2, with D uncertain. Between the trimmed V and J ends, which lost 0 bases and 1 base, there was a span of 3 bases. The length of the CDR3 is 14 residues. Germline V lookup: CDR1 SGHVS, CDR2 FNYEAQ.

The J gene is TRBJ1-4, the V gene TRBV4-2; D is possibly TRBD1 (6 bases). The CDR3 loop spans 17 amino acids. Germline assignment: CDR1 LGHNA and CDR2 YNFKEQ. With 5 bases removed from V and 4 bases from J, the gap between germline ends came to 20 bases. The DNA of the CDR3 is TGTGCCAGCAGCTCCGATACCCTCAGGGGAGATAATGAAAAACTGTTTTTT. Translation gives CASSSDTLRGDNEKLFF.

This chain links TRBV9 with TRBJ2-3; 7 positions match TRBD2. Germline V gene data show CDR1 as SGDLS and CDR2 as YYNGEE. This CDR3 region has 16 residues. The V segment lost 4 bases and the J segment 4 bases; nucleotides outside the gene matches: 12. The CDR3 region is CASSPPRSGDSDTQYF. The CDR3 DNA reads as TGTGCCAGCAGCCCCCCCAGGAGCGGGGATTCAGATACGCAGTATTTT.